One and the same sample provided the 25 T cell receptor beta chains below, sequenced in a study of immune evolution from preneoplasia to lung adenocarcinoma. Sequencing was performed with immunoSEQ multiplex PCR; in TCRdb, only in-frame clones are kept and a portion is missing. The sample carries some 7,000 clones, roughly 78% recorded once. The sample taken for sequencing was FFPE adjacent normal lung tissue. The receptors come from a person aged 60-79 years with lung adenocarcinoma.

This clone was picked up one time. CDR3 DNA: TGTGCCATCAGAGGTAATTTAGACTACGAGCAGTACGTC. Amino acid sequence: CAIRGNLDYEQYV. The rearrangement uses TRBV10-3 and TRBJ2-7; D is uncertain. The CDR3 runs to 13 residues. V was pared by 6 bases and J by 3 bases, with 12 bases between. CDR1 is ENHRY and CDR2 is SYGVKD in the germline V gene.

The V and J genes are TRBV6-6 and TRBJ1-1; D unclear. CDR3 size: 14 residues. The germline V gene has CDR1 MNHNY and CDR2 SVGAGI (reference sequence). The V end was cut by 6 bases, the J end by 1 base, with 12 bases between. The CDR3, as DNA: TGTGCCAGCAGCCAAGCTCGGAGGAACACTGAAGCTTTCTTT. Protein product: CASSQARRNTEAFF.

The chain carries TRBV12-2 and TRBJ2-7. TRBV12-2 corresponds to a pseudogene. The CDR3 is 15 amino acids. CDR3 sequence: CASRLRGDLYYEQYV. The CDR3 nucleotides read TGTGCAAGTCGCTTAAGGGGGGACCTCTACTACGAGCAGTACGTC.

CDR3 in amino acids: CASSYSGGATNEKLFF. Here the CDR3 DNA reads TGTGCCAGCAGTTACTCGGGGGGAGCAACTAATGAAAAACTGTTTTTT. The J gene is TRBJ1-4, the V gene TRBV6-5, with a weak D call TRBD1 (5 bases). The CDR3 is made up of 16 amino acids. Trimming removed 0 bases from V and 0 bases from J, with 8 bases in between. Germline loops: CDR1 MNHEY, CDR2 SVGAGI.

The chain links TRBV7-9 to TRBJ1-1; D gene uncertain. The CDR3 sequence is 13 residues long. Germline CDR1 reads SEHNR; CDR2 reads FQNEAQ (reference sequence). V shed 3 bases and J shed 1 base, with 6 bases lying between them. The CDR3 reads CASSFQENTEAFF. The DNA of the CDR3 is TGTGCCAGCAGCTTTCAGGAGAACACTGAAGCTTTCTTT.

The CDR3 DNA sequence: TGTGCCAGCAGCGTGACAGGGTTTTGGAACACCGGGGAGCTGTTTTTT. The encoded protein is CASSVTGFWNTGELFF. The chain links TRBV5-6 to TRBJ2-2, with 7 bases identical to TRBD1. V trimming: 4 bases; J trimming: 1 base; junction bases outside the gene matches: 7. This CDR3 comprises 16 residues. CDR1 SGHDT and CDR2 YYEEEE come from the germline V gene.

The count of this clone is one. V usage is TRBV6-1 and J usage is TRBJ2-5, with 9 bases lining up with TRBD2. The ends lost 7 bases at V and 2 bases at J; junction bases unmatched: 5. This CDR3 has 14 residues. Germline lookup yields CDR1 MNHNS and CDR2 SASEGT. This CDR3 is CASNSGREQETQYF. CDR3 in DNA: TGTGCCAGCAATAGCGGGAGAGAACAAGAGACCCAGTACTTC.

The chain couples TRBV6-6 to TRBJ2-7; TRBD1 matches 7 bases. Germline V lookup: CDR1 MNHNY, CDR2 SVGAGI (reference sequence). V lost 6 bases and J lost 5; bases outside the gene matches: 10. The CDR3 is 14 residues long. The CDR3 region has the DNA TGTGCCAGCAGCCTACGACAGGGTTTTAACGAGCAGTACGTC. As protein: CASSLRQGFNEQYV.

V is TRBV6-1 and J is TRBJ2-3; TRBD2 might be the D (7 bases). The CDR3 runs 15 residues. The germline V and J ends were trimmed by 2 bases and 10 bases, with 19 bases remaining between them. CDR1 and CDR2 from the germline V gene are MNHNS and SASEGT. For the CDR3, the DNA is TGTGCCAGCAGTGAAATGTCGGGGGGCGGGAATGCGCAGTATTTT. Translating it yields CASSEMSGGGNAQYF.

This clone was counted only a few times. The chain employs TRBV6-1 and TRBJ2-3; tentative D call: TRBD1 (5 bases). Germline V gene sequence: CDR1 MNHNS, CDR2 SASEGT. V lost 6 bases and J 8 bases, leaving 18 bases between the germline ends. This CDR3 comprises 14 residues. This CDR3 reads CASRPSGIIGTQYF. CDR3 bases: TGTGCCAGCAGGCCATCAGGGATCATAGGTACGCAGTATTTT.

The V and J genes are TRBV30 and TRBJ1-1; tentative D call: TRBD1 (5 bases). This CDR3 has 13 residues. With 0 bases removed from V and 4 bases from J, the gap between germline ends came to 9 bases. Germline V gene data show CDR1 as GTSNPN and CDR2 as SVGIG (reference sequence). CDR3 residues: CAWSVGGGTEAFF. CDR3 nucleotides: TGTGCCTGGAGTGTAGGCGGGGGCACTGAAGCTTTCTTT.

This sequence joins TRBV5-3 and TRBJ1-2; D is unclear. TRBV5-3 is flagged as an ORF with uncertain function. V lost 4 bases and J 2 bases, leaving 24 bases between the germline ends. This CDR3 is built from 18 residues. The CDR3 loop reads CARSHRLGPTRGNYGYTF. In DNA form, the CDR3 reads TGTGCCAGAAGCCACCGTTTAGGGCCGACCCGAGGGAACTATGGCTACACCTTC.

DNA for the CDR3: TGTGCCAGCAGCCAAAGGTGGACAGGTATTATCGAGCAGTTCTTC. It translates to CASSQRWTGIIEQFF. This chain joins TRBV14 and TRBJ2-1; TRBD1 matches at 7 bases. V dropped 2 bases and J dropped 10; count of bases not matched to a gene: 11. CDR3 length: 15 residues. The germline gives CDR1 SGHDN, CDR2 FVKESK.

The chain links TRBV7-3 to TRBJ1-2, with 10 bases that match TRBD1. The CDR3 extends over 17 amino acids. Germline V gene lookup returns CDR1 SGHTA and CDR2 FQGTGA. V shed 2 bases, J shed 3 bases, and the junction held 9 bases outside the gene matches. In DNA, the CDR3 is TGTGCCAGCAGCTTATACGGGACAGGGGAACGGGACTATGGCTACACCTTC. It encodes CASSLYGTGERDYGYTF.

The V gene is TRBV2, the J gene TRBJ2-1; D not certain. The CDR3 is made up of 14 amino acids. Trimming removed 6 bases at V and 0 bases at J, with 9 bases between. Germline V gives CDR1 SNHLY, CDR2 FYNNEI. The CDR3 DNA is TGTGCCAGCAGGACTGGCATCTCCTACAATGAGCAGTTCTTC. Its translation is CASRTGISYNEQFF. Supplemented by reference TRBV2 and TRBJ2-1, the full variable domain reads EPEVTQTPSHQVTQMGQEVILRCVPISNHLYFYWYRQILGQKVEFLVSFYNNEISEKSEIFDDQFSVERPDGSNFTLKIRSTKLEDSAMYFCASRTGISYNEQFFGPGTRLTVL.

V gene TRBV5-1 combines with J gene TRBJ2-7, with TRBD2 matching over 7 bases. Losses at the gene ends were 0 bases for V and 3 bases for J; bases not matched to a gene: 6. The CDR3 has 15 residues. CDR1 SGHRS and CDR2 YFSETQ come from the germline V gene. The CDR3 loop is CASSLEASGGYEQYF. The CDR3 DNA follows: TGCGCCAGCAGCTTGGAGGCTAGCGGAGGCTACGAGCAGTACTTC.

The rearrangement links TRBV6-5 to TRBJ2-5; D uncertain. Deletions cut 6 bases from V and 0 bases from J, with 8 bases between. In germline, CDR1 is MNHEY, CDR2 SVGAGI. The CDR3 has 13 residues. The CDR3 region has the DNA TGTGCCAGCAGCCTCGACTACCAAGAGACCCAGTACTTC. As protein: CASSLDYQETQYF.

This clone was observed a few times. This chain connects TRBV5-1 to TRBJ2-7; 10 nucleotides align to TRBD1. The germline gives CDR1 SGHRS, CDR2 YFSETQ. This CDR3 region has 15 residues. Trimming at V came to 4 bases and at J to 5 bases, leaving 9 bases not matched to a gene. In nucleotides, the CDR3 is TGCGCCAGCAGCCGCGGGACAGGGGAGACTCACGAGCAGTACGTC. As protein: CASSRGTGETHEQYV.

The V call is TRBV30, the J call TRBJ2-1; D is uncertain. Per the germline V gene, CDR1 is GTSNPN and CDR2 is SVGIG (reference sequence). V shed 0 bases and J shed 5 bases, with 8 bases lying between them. The CDR3 spans 13 residues. Written as DNA, the CDR3 is TGTGCCTGGAGTGTTGGTCTCGACAATGAGCAGTTCTTC. Translating it yields CAWSVGLDNEQFF.

The chain joins TRBV7-9 to TRBJ2-5, with D perhaps matching TRBD2 (6 bases). The length of the CDR3 is 16 residues. The germline CDR1 and CDR2 sequences are SEHNR and FQNEAQ (reference sequence). Trimming removed 1 base from V and 2 bases from J, with 14 bases in between. This CDR3 is CASSLVRPRGQETQYF. CDR3 in DNA: TGTGCCAGCAGCTTAGTACGTCCTCGGGGGCAAGAGACCCAGTACTTC. The complete variable domain, with remaining parts taken from reference TRBV7-9 and TRBJ2-5, reads DTGVSQNPRHKITKRGQNVTFRCDPISEHNRLYWYRQTLGQGPEFLTYFQNEAQLEKSRLLSDRFSAERPKGSFSTLEIQRTEQGDSAMYLCASSLVRPRGQETQYFGPGTRLLVL.

This chain uses TRBV30 with TRBJ2-1; 7 bases agree with TRBD1. This CDR3 comprises 13 residues. The germline V gene has CDR1 GTSNPN and CDR2 SVGIG (reference sequence). The CDR3 DNA sequence: TGTGCATCGGGACAGAGTTACTACAATGAGCAGTTCTTC. As protein: CASGQSYYNEQFF.

CDR3 sequence (DNA): TGTGCCATCAGTGAAGGTTTGTACTACGAGCAGTACTTC. The encoded protein is CAISEGLYYEQYF. The V gene is TRBV10-3, the J gene TRBJ2-7, with D uncertain. Germline CDR1 and CDR2: ENHRY and SYGVKD. The V and J ends lost 3 bases and 3 bases respectively, with 9 bases between them. This CDR3 region has 13 residues.

CDR3 region: CAGGVGTGGQETQYF. DNA of the CDR3: TGTGCCGGAGGAGTCGGGACAGGGGGCCAGGAGACCCAGTACTTC. V and J are TRBV2 and TRBJ2-5; TRBD1 matches 12 bases. J gave up 5 bases and V 11 bases, and 12 bases lay outside the gene matches. The CDR3 runs to 15 residues. Germline CDR1 and CDR2: SNHLY and FYNNEI.

The chain carries TRBV11-3 and TRBJ2-1, with 9 bases identical to TRBD1. Germline V gene lookup returns CDR1 SGHNT and CDR2 YENEEA. The CDR3 runs 15 residues. Trimming removed 5 bases from V and 1 base from J; junction bases left unmatched: 3. DNA for the CDR3: TGTGCCAGCAGCCCAGGACAGGGGTCCTACAATGAGCAGTTCTTC. Its protein is CASSPGQGSYNEQFF.

The V call is TRBV4-3, the J call TRBJ2-1, with 7 nucleotides matching TRBD2. The CDR3 totals 16 residues. Trimming cost V 3 bases and J 4 bases; bases outside gene matches: 9. Germline CDR1 reads LGHNA; CDR2 reads YSLEER. CDR3 coding DNA: TGCGCCAGCAGCCAGGGCACTAGCGTGAGGTACAATGAGCAGTTCTTC. This encodes CASSQGTSVRYNEQFF.